This TCR beta chain was profiled in a study of control samples from healthy donors and cancer patients. The CDR3 has 15 amino acids. Trimming took off 8 bases at V and 4 bases at J, with 17 bases between the two ends. CDR1 is SNHLY, CDR2 FYNNEI, per germline. Some clones are missing from TCRdb's copy, which holds only in-frame ones; the method was immunoSEQ multiplex PCR. The table has 55,000 to 90,000 clones, over 75% seen once; the top ten hold 25% to 35%. This TCR was sampled from a man aged 50-60 years in good health. Material: blood. The J gene is TRBJ1-4, the V gene TRBV2; possibly TRBD1 for D (5 bases). CDR3 amino acids: CASRSEGLLNEKLFF. For the CDR3, the DNA is TGTGCCAGCCGTTCTGAGGGACTCCTTAATGAAAAACTGTTTTTT.